This T cell receptor (beta chain) was identified in a study of T-cell reconstitution after alpha-beta-depleted transplantation in children. Germline values: CDR1 SGHVS, CDR2 FNYEAQ. The CDR3 is made up of 13 amino acids. Trimming shortened V by 2 bases and J by 6 bases, and 11 bases separated the two germline ends. Unique molecular identifiers were incorporated when the TCRbeta library was constructed. TCRdb processed the PCR reads anew with MiXCR; each CDR3 protein has one entry. The sample includes approximately 400,000 distinct CDR3 sequences, roughly 10% seen only once; the top ten take 4.5% to 6%.

The J gene is TRBJ2-7, the V gene TRBV7-6; TRBD1 might be the D (7 bases). This clonotype originated in a human donor who donated a stem cell graft to a child with acute myeloid leukemia. Here the sequenced sample was PBMCs from the stem cell graft donor, taken from the stem cell graft. This CDR3 reads CASSLNRGGEQYF. As DNA, the CDR3 is TGTGCCAGCAGCTTAAACAGGGGAGGCGAGCAGTACTTC.